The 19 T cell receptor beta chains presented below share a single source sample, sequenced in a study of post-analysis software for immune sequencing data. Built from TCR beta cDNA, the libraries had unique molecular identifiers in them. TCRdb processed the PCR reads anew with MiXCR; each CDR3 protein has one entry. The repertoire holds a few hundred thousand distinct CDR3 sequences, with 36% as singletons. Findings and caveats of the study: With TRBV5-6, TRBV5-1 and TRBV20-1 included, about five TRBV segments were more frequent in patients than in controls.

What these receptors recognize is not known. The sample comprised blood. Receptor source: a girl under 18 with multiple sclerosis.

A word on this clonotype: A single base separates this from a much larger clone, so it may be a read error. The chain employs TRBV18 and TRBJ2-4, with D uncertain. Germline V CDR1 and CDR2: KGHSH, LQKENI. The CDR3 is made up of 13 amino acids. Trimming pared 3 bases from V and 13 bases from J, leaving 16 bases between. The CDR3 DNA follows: TGTGCCAGCTCACCGGCAGGCCCCGAGGCCCAGTACTTC. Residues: CASSPAGPEAQYF.

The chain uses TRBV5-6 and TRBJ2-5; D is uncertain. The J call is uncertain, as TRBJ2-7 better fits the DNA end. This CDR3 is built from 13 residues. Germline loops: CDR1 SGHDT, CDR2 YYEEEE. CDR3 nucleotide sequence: TGTGCCAGCAGCTTGGGGGTTGGATACGAGCAGTACTTC. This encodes CASSLGVGYEQYF.

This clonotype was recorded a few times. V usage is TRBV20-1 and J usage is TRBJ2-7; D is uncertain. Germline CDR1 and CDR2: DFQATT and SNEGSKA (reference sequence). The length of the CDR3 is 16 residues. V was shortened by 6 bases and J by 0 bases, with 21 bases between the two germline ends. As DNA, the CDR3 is TGCAGTGCCTACCGCGCCTCTGTGGAGAGCTCCTACGAGCAGTACTTC. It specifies CSAYRASVESSYEQYF.

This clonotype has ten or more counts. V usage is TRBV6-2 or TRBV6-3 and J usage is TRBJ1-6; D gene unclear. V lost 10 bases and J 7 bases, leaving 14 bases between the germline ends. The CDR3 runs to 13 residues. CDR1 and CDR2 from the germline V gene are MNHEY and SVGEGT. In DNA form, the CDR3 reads TGTGCCACCACGATCTGGGCCAATTCACCCCTCCACTTT. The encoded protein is CATTIWANSPLHF.

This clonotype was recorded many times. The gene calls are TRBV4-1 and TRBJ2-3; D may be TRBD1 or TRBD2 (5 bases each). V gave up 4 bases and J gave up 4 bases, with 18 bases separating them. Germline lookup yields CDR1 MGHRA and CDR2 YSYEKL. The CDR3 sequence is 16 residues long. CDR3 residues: CASSPSGTKNPDTQYF. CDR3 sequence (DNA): TGCGCCAGCAGCCCCTCCGGGACGAAAAACCCAGATACGCAGTATTTT.

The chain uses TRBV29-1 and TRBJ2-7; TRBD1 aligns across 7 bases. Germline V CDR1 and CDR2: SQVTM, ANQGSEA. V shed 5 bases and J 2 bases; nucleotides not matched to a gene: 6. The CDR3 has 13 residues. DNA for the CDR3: TGCAGCGTTCAGGACAGGAACACCTACGAGCAGTACTTC. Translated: CSVQDRNTYEQYF.

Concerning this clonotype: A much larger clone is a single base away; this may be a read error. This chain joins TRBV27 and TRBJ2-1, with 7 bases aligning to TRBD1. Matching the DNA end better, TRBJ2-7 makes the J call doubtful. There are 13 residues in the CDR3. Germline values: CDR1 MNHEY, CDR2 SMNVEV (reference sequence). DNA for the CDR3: TGTGCCGGCAGGGCCACAGGGGTCCACGAGCAGTACTTC. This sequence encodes CAGRATGVHEQYF.

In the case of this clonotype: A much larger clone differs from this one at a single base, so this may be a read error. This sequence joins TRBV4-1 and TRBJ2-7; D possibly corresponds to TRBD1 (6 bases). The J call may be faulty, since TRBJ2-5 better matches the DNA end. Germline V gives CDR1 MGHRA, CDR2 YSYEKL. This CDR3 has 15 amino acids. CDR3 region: CASSREGGRGETQYF. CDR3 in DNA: TGCGCCAGCAGCCGAGAAGGAGGCAGGGGAGAGACCCAGTACTTC.

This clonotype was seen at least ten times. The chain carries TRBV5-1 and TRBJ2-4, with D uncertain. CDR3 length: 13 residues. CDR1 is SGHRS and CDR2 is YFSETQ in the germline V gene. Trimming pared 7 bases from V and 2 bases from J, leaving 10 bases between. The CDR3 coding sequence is TGCGCCAGCCTCGAGGTAACCAAAAACATTCAGTACTTC. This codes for CASLEVTKNIQYF.

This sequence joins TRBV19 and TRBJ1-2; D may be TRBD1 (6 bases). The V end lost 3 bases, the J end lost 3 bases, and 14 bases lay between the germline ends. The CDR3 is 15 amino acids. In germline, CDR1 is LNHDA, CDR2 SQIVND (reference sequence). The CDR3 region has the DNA TGTGCCAGTAGTATTCCGCGGGGGGCATACTATGGCTACACCTTC. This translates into CASSIPRGAYYGYTF.

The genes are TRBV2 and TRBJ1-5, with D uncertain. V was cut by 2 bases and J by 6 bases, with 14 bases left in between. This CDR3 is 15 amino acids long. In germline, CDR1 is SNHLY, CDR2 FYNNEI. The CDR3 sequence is CASSERAAPRQPQHF. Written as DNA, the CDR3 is TGTGCCAGCAGTGAAAGGGCAGCCCCTCGTCAGCCCCAGCATTTT.

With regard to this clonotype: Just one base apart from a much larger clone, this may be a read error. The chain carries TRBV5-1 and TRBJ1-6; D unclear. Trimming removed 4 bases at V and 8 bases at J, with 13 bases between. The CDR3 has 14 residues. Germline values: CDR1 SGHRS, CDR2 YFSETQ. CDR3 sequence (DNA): TGCGCCAGCAGCCCGGGAGACGGGGATTCACCCCTCCACTTT. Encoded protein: CASSPGDGDSPLHF.

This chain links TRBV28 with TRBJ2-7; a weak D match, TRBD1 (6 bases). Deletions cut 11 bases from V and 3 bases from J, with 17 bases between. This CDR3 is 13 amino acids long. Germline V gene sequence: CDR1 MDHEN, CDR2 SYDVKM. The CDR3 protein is CASGTQRNYEQYF. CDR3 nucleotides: TGTGCCTCCGGGACACAAAGGAACTACGAGCAGTACTTC. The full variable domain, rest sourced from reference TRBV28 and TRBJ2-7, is DVKVTQSSRYLVKRTGEKVFLECVQDMDHENMFWYRQDPGLGLRLIYFSYDVKMKEKGDIPEGYSVSREKKERFSLILESASTNQTSMYLCASGTQRNYEQYFGPGTRLTVT.

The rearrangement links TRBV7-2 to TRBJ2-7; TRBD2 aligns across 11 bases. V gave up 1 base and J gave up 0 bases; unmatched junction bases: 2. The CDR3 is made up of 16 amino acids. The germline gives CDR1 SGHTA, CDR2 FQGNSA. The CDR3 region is CASSLETSGVSYEQYF. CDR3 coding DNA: TGTGCCAGCAGCTTAGAGACTAGCGGGGTCTCCTACGAGCAGTACTTC. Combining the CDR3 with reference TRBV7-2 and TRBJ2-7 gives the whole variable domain GAGVSQSPSNKVTEKGKDVELRCDPISGHTALYWYRQSLGQGLEFLIYFQGNSAPDKSGLPSDRFSAERTGGSVSTLTIQRTQQEDSAVYLCASSLETSGVSYEQYFGPGTRLTVT.

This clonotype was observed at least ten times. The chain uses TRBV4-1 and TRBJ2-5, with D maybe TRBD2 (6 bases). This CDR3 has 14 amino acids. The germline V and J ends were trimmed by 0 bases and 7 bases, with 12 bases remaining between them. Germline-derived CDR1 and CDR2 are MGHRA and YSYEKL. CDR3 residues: CASSQERGSWTQYF. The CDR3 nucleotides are TGCGCCAGCAGCCAAGAGCGGGGTTCTTGGACCCAGTACTTC.

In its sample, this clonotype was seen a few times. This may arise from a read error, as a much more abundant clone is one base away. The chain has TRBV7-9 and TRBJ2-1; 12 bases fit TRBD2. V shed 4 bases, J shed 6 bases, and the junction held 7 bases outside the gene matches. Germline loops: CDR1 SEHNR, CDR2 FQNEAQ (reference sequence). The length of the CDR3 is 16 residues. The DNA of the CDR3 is TGTGCCAGCAGCTCCCCTAGCGGGGGGGCCTGCAATGAGCAGTTCTTC. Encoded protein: CASSSPSGGACNEQFF.

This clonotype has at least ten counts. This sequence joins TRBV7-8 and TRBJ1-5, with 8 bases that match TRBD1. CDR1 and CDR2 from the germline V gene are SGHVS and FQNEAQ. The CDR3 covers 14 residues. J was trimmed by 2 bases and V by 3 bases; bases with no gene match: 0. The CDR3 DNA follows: TGTGCCAGCAGCTTGGGACAGGGCAATCAGCCCCAGCATTTT. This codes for CASSLGQGNQPQHF.

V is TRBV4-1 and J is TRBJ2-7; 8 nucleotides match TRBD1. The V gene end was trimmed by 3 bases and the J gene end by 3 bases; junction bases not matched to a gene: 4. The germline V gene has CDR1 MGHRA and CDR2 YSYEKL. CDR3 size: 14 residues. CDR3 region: CASSHPGQGYEQYF. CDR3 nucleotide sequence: TGCGCCAGCAGCCATCCTGGACAGGGCTACGAGCAGTACTTC.

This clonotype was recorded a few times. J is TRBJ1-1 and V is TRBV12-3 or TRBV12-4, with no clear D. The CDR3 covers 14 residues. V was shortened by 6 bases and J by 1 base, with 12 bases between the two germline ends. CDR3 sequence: CASRPMGGNTEAFF. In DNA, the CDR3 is TGTGCCAGCAGGCCCATGGGAGGGAACACTGAAGCTTTCTTT.